A single sample gave rise to the 11 T cell receptor beta chains below, sequenced in a study of blood T cell repertoires in COVID-19. Profiled with immunoSEQ multiplex PCR; TCRdb holds only in-frame clones, not every one. The repertoire includes about 440,000 clones, roughly nine tenths of them detected once, and under 2% sits in the top ten. Specimen: PBMCs or T cells enriched from blood (not recorded which). Every receptor here comes from a woman aged 18 to 35 with acute COVID-19.

This clone showed up just once. V gene TRBV7-2 combines with J gene TRBJ2-1; TRBD2 aligns across 11 bases. The V gene's germline CDR1 is SGHTA and CDR2 FQGNSA. The length of the CDR3 is 15 residues. The trim removed 6 bases at V and 6 bases at J, leaving 7 bases unmatched. This CDR3 is CASSDTSGSSNEQFF. The CDR3 coding sequence is TGTGCCAGCAGTGACACTAGCGGGAGTAGCAATGAGCAGTTCTTC.

This clone was counted only a few times. The rearrangement links TRBV18 to TRBJ1-5, with unresolved D. The CDR3 covers 15 residues. Germline loops: CDR1 KGHSH, CDR2 LQKENI. Trimming removed 2 bases from V and 4 bases from J, with 12 bases in between. As DNA, the CDR3 is TGTGCCAGCTCACCAGACACAAACCATAATCAGCCCCAGCATTTT. This gives the protein CASSPDTNHNQPQHF.

The J gene is TRBJ2-5, the V gene TRBV14; the match to TRBD1 covers 9 bases. This CDR3 region has 14 residues. Germline CDR1 is SGHDN and CDR2 is FVKESK. V was pared by 4 bases and J by 5 bases, with 5 bases of the junction left unmatched. The CDR3 DNA reads TGTGCCAGCAGCCGCAATACAGGGGGCGAGACCCAGTACTTC. It translates to CASSRNTGGETQYF.

As for this clone: This sample includes further DNA sequences coding for the same CDR3. The J gene is TRBJ2-7, the V gene TRBV27; weak D call: TRBD1 (6 bases). CDR1 MNHEY and CDR2 SMNVEV come from the germline V gene (reference sequence). The CDR3 extends over 14 amino acids. Trimming took off 3 bases at V and 0 bases at J, with 9 bases between the two ends. The CDR3 nucleotides are TGTGCCAGCAGTTTTGACAGGTCCTCCTACGAGCAGTACTTC. It yields the protein CASSFDRSSYEQYF.

The rearrangement joins TRBV28 to TRBJ1-1; 10 positions match TRBD1. Trimming at V came to 3 bases and at J to 3 bases, leaving 7 bases not matched to a gene. The CDR3 sequence is 16 residues long. The germline CDR1 and CDR2 sequences are MDHEN and SYDVKM. The CDR3 here is CASSLGQGMGDTEAFF. DNA for the CDR3: TGTGCCAGCAGTTTGGGACAGGGGATGGGGGACACTGAAGCTTTCTTT.

This clone was seen a handful of times. CDR3: CAILAAQGKVPKLTDTQYF. The DNA of the CDR3 is TGTGCCATACTAGCGGCGCAGGGCAAGGTGCCAAAGCTCACAGATACGCAGTATTTT. The V gene is TRBV7-9, the J gene TRBJ2-3; 8 bases align to TRBD2. The germline gives CDR1 SEHNR, CDR2 FQNEAQ (reference sequence). V was clipped by 10 bases and J by 2 bases; unmatched bases: 23. This CDR3 has 19 amino acids.

V usage is TRBV6-5 and J usage is TRBJ1-2; TRBD1 aligns across 8 bases. Losses at the gene ends were 3 bases for V and 7 bases for J; bases not matched to a gene: 10. The CDR3 is 15 residues long. Germline CDR1 MNHEY, CDR2 SVGAGI. DNA of the CDR3: TGTGCCAGCAGTTATGGTGGGCAGGGGGCAAGTGGCTACACCTTC. It is translated as CASSYGGQGASGYTF.

This clone was counted only a few times. This chain uses TRBV11-2 with TRBJ2-7, with D hard to call. The CDR3 is 13 amino acids. Per germline, CDR1 SGHAT and CDR2 FQNNGV. The V end was cut by 1 base, the J end by 1 base, with 5 bases between. The DNA for the CDR3 is TGTGCCAGCAGCTTAGCGGGTTCCTACGAGCAGTACTTC. It is translated as CASSLAGSYEQYF.

As to this clone: The same CDR3 also results from other DNA sequences found in this sample. The rearrangement uses TRBV29-1 and TRBJ2-7; D is uncertain. Germline CDR1 is SQVTM and CDR2 is ANQGSEA. The CDR3 contains 12 residues. V was shortened by 5 bases and J by 1 base, with 9 bases between the two germline ends. The CDR3 loop is CSVRSASYEQYF. DNA for the CDR3: TGCAGCGTTCGGAGCGCTTCCTACGAGCAGTACTTC.

The gene calls are TRBV19 and TRBJ1-5; TRBD1 is a possible D gene (5 bases). This CDR3 spans 13 amino acids. The V gene's germline CDR1 is LNHDA and CDR2 SQIVND (reference sequence). For the CDR3, the DNA is TGTGCGACACAGGAGAATAGCAATCAGCCCCAGCATTTT. This sequence encodes CATQENSNQPQHF.

The gene calls are TRBV5-1 and TRBJ1-2; TRBD1 aligns across 8 bases. Germline V gene lookup returns CDR1 SGHRS and CDR2 YFSETQ. There are 14 residues in the CDR3. Trimming removed 3 bases from V and 4 bases from J; junction bases left unmatched: 5. CDR3 in amino acids: CASSSQGDPYGYTF. As DNA, the CDR3 is TGCGCCAGCAGCTCACAGGGGGATCCCTATGGCTACACCTTC. The complete variable domain, with remaining parts taken from reference TRBV5-1 and TRBJ1-2, reads KAGVTQTPRYLIKTRGQQVTLSCSPISGHRSVSWYQQTPGQGLQFLFEYFSETQRNKGNFPGRFSGRQFSNSRSEMNVSTLELGDSALYLCASSSQGDPYGYTFGSGTRLTVV.